These 14 T cell receptor beta chains were sequenced from one sample in a study of T cell changes during pregnancy in multiple sclerosis. Produced via immunoSEQ multiplex PCR; TCRdb's table is partial and in-frame only. The sample lists 100,000 or so clones, 90% to 95% occurring once. The sequencing used peripheral blood, collected in the first trimester of pregnancy. All receptors derive from a female donor with multiple sclerosis, enrolled in a pregnancy study.

V is TRBV19 and J is TRBJ1-6, with TRBD1 identical over 7 bases. The CDR3 loop spans 15 amino acids. Germline CDR1 and CDR2: LNHDA and SQIVND (reference sequence). V was clipped by 8 bases and J by 9 bases; unmatched bases: 13. For the CDR3, the DNA is TGTGCCAGTCACGAAGGAGACAGGGATCGTTCACCCCTCCACTTT. Translation gives CASHEGDRDRSPLHF.

The chain combines TRBV19 with TRBJ2-6; 8 bases agree with TRBD1. J was trimmed by 2 bases and V by 6 bases; bases with no gene match: 9. CDR1 and CDR2 from the germline V gene are LNHDA and SQIVND (reference sequence). This CDR3 has 17 residues. The CDR3 reads CASRTDRGKAGANVLTF. CDR3 DNA: TGTGCCAGTAGAACCGACAGGGGTAAGGCTGGGGCCAACGTCCTGACTTTC.

The CDR3 nucleotides read TGTGCCAGCAGGGACGGGACAGTGGACTACGAGCAGTACTTC. As protein: CASRDGTVDYEQYF. The genes are TRBV5-6 and TRBJ2-7, with 7 bases identical to TRBD1. Germline CDR1 is SGHDT and CDR2 is YYEEEE. CDR3 size: 14 residues. With 5 bases clipped from V and 3 bases from J, the junction kept 8 bases outside the gene matches.

The table lists this clone with a count of one. The rearrangement joins TRBV2 to TRBJ2-5; 11 bases are shared with TRBD1. The CDR3 length is 14 residues. Trimming at V came to 6 bases and at J to 5 bases, leaving 5 bases not matched to a gene. CDR1 SNHLY and CDR2 FYNNEI come from the germline V gene. The CDR3 coding sequence is TGTGCCAGCAGCCCTGGGACAGGGGGGGAGACCCAGTACTTC. It is translated as CASSPGTGGETQYF.

The rearrangement uses TRBV19 and TRBJ1-4; D ambiguous. The CDR3 covers 10 residues. Germline V lookup: CDR1 LNHDA, CDR2 SQIVND (reference sequence). For the CDR3, the DNA is TGTGTTGGCGGGCCTGAAAAACTGTTTTTT. As protein: CVGGPEKLFF.

DNA of the CDR3: TGTGCCAGCAGGGCGGCAGCTAACTATGGCTACACCTTC. Protein product: CASRAAANYGYTF. V usage is TRBV6-1 and J usage is TRBJ1-2; D remains unclear. V lost 6 bases and J 0 bases, leaving 8 bases between the germline ends. Looked up from germline, CDR1 is MNHNS and CDR2 is SASEGT. This CDR3 is 13 amino acids long.

This chain joins TRBV19 and TRBJ1-2, with 8 bases that match TRBD1. V shed 11 bases and J 8 bases; nucleotides not matched to a gene: 13. From germline, CDR1 is LNHDA and CDR2 SQIVND (reference sequence). The CDR3 is 13 amino acids. CDR3 sequence (DNA): TGTGCCGGCCGCGACAGGGGACTTGGAGGCTACACCTTC. Its protein product is CAGRDRGLGGYTF.

The chain uses TRBV5-6 and TRBJ2-3; 11 bases align to TRBD1. The CDR3 loop spans 15 amino acids. V was pared by 3 bases and J by 6 bases, with 6 bases of the junction left unmatched. Germline CDR1 reads SGHDT; CDR2 reads YYEEEE. This CDR3 reads CASSSRTGGRDTQYF. The CDR3 DNA reads as TGTGCCAGCAGCTCTCGGACAGGGGGCCGGGATACGCAGTATTTT.

In this sample, this clone turned up once. This chain links TRBV4-1 with TRBJ2-2; a possible D gene is TRBD1 (5 bases). Germline V gene data show CDR1 as MGHRA and CDR2 as YSYEKL. Trimming cost V 4 bases and J 1 base, with 10 bases left between them. The CDR3 extends over 15 amino acids. CDR3 in DNA: TGCGCCAGCAGCCGTGGGGCAGGGAACACCGGGGAGCTGTTTTTT. Its protein product is CASSRGAGNTGELFF.

The gene calls are TRBV18 and TRBJ1-5; D unclear. V lost 6 bases and J 0 bases, leaving 15 bases between the germline ends. Germline lookup yields CDR1 KGHSH and CDR2 LQKENI. The CDR3 length is 16 residues. The CDR3 DNA reads TGTGCCAGCTCTCGGGCATCCCGGGGTAGCAATCAGCCCCAGCATTTT. Translation: CASSRASRGSNQPQHF.

The chain carries TRBV5-8 and TRBJ2-3; D is undetermined. Looked up from germline, CDR1 is SGHTS and CDR2 is YDEGEE. Trimming cost V 1 base and J 0 bases, with 9 bases left between them. This CDR3 spans 15 amino acids. CDR3: CASSLSWQSTDTQYF. CDR3 nucleotide sequence: TGTGCCAGCAGCTTGTCTTGGCAAAGCACAGATACGCAGTATTTT.

The V and J genes are TRBV10-2 and TRBJ2-3; perhaps TRBD1 as D (7 bases). In germline, CDR1 is WSHSY, CDR2 SAAADI. V lost 8 bases and J 0 bases, leaving 12 bases between the germline ends. The CDR3 runs 14 residues. CDR3 coding DNA: TGCGCCAGCTTCAGGGGGGCGAGCACAGATACGCAGTATTTT. Translated: CASFRGASTDTQYF.

The chain employs TRBV5-1 and TRBJ1-2, with D uncertain. Between the trimmed V and J ends, which lost 4 bases and 4 bases, there was a span of 14 bases. Germline CDR1 is SGHRS and CDR2 is YFSETQ. There are 14 residues in the CDR3. The CDR3 nucleotides are TGCGCCAGCAGCCCCGGAGGAGAAGGCTATGGCTACACCTTC. Protein: CASSPGGEGYGYTF.

The rearrangement joins TRBV6-6 to TRBJ1-5; weak D call: TRBD1 (5 bases). V dropped 2 bases and J dropped 2 bases, with 10 bases sitting between them. CDR3 length: 15 amino acids. Germline CDR1 is MNHNY and CDR2 is SVGAGI (reference sequence). CDR3 protein: CASSYSGGGNQPQHF. The DNA of the CDR3 is TGTGCCAGCAGTTACAGCGGGGGGGGCAATCAGCCCCAGCATTTT.